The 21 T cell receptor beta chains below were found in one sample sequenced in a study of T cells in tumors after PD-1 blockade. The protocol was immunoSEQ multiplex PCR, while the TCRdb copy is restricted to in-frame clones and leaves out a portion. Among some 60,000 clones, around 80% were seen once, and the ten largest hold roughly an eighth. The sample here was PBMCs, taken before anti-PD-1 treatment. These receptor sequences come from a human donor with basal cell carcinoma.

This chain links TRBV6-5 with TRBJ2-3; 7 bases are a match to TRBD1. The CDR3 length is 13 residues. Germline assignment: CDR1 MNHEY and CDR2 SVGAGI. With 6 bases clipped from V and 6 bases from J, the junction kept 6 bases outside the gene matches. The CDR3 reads CASSRQGGDTQYF. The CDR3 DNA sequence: TGTGCCAGCAGCCGACAGGGTGGGGATACGCAGTATTTT.

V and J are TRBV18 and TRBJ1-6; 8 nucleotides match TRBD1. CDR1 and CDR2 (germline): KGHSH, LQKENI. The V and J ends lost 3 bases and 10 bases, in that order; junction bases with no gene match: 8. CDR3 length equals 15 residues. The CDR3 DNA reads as TGTGCCAGCTCACCCCAAGACAGGGGAGGATCACCCCTCCACTTT. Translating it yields CASSPQDRGGSPLHF.

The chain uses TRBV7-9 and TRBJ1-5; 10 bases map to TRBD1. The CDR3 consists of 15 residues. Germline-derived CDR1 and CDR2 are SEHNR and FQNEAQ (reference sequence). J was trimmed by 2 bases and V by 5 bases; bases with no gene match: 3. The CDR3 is CASSKTGGRNQPQHF. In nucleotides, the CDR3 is TGTGCCAGCAGCAAGACAGGGGGCCGCAATCAGCCCCAGCATTTT. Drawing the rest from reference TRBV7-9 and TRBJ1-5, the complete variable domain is DTGVSQNPRHKITKRGQNVTFRCDPISEHNRLYWYRQTLGQGPEFLTYFQNEAQLEKSRLLSDRFSAERPKGSFSTLEIQRTEQGDSAMYLCASSKTGGRNQPQHFGDGTRLSIL.

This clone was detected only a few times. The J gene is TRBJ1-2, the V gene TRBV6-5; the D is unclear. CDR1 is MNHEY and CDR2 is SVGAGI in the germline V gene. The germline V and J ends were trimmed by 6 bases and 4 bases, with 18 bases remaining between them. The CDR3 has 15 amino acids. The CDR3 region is CASSPSLLPTYGYTF. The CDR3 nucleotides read TGTGCCAGCAGCCCGTCCCTTTTACCTACCTATGGCTACACCTTC.

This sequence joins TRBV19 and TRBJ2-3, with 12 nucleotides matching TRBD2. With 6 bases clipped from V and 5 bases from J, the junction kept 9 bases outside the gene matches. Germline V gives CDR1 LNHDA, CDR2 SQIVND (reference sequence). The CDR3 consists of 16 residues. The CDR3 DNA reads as TGTGCCAGTAGCAGACTAGCGGGGGTGAGGGAAGATACGCAGTATTTT. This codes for CASSRLAGVREDTQYF.

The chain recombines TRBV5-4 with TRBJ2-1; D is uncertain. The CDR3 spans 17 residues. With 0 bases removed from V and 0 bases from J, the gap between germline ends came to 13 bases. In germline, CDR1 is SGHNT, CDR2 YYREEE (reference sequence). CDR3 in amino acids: CASSLVVGQSSYNEQFF. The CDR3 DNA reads TGTGCCAGCAGCTTGGTTGTGGGTCAAAGCTCCTACAATGAGCAGTTCTTC.

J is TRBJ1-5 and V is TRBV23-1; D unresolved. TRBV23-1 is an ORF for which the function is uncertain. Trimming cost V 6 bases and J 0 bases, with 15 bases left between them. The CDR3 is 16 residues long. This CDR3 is CASRTSGDRSNQPQHF. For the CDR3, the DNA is TGCGCCAGCAGAACGTCCGGGGATCGTAGCAATCAGCCCCAGCATTTT.

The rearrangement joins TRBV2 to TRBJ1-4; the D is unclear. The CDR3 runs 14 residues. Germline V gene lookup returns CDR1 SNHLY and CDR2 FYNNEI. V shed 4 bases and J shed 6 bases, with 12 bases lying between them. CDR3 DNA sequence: TGTGCCAGCAGTGCGGGTACCGCTTATGAAAAACTGTTTTTT. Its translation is CASSAGTAYEKLFF.

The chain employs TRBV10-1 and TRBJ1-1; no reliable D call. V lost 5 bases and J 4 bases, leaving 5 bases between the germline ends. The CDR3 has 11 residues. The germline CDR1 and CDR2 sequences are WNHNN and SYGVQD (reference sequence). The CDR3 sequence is CASSSGTEAFF. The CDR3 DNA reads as TGCGCCAGCAGTTCAGGCACTGAAGCTTTCTTT.

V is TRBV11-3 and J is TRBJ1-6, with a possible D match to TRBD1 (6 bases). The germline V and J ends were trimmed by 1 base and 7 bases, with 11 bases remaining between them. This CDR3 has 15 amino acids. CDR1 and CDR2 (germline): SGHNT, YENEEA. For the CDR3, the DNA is TGTGCCAGCAGCTTAGGCAGGGGTAGAAATTCACCCCTCCACTTT. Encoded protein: CASSLGRGRNSPLHF.

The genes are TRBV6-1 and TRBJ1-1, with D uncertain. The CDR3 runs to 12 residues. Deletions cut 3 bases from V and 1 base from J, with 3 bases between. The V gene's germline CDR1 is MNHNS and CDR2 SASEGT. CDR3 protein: CASSDRNTEAFF. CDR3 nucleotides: TGTGCCAGCAGTGACAGGAACACTGAAGCTTTCTTT.

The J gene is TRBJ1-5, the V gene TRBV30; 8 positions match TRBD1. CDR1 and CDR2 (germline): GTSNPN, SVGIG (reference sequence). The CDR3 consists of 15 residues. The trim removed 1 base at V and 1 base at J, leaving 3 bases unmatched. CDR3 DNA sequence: TGTGCCTGGAGTGGTGACAGGGGCAGCAATCAGCCCCAGCATTTT. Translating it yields CAWSGDRGSNQPQHF. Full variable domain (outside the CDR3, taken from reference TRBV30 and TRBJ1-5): SQTIHQWPATLVQPVGSPLSLECTVEGTSNPNLYWYRQAAGRGLQLLFYSVGIGQISSEVPQNLSASRPQDRQFILSSKKLLLSDSGFYLCAWSGDRGSNQPQHFGDGTRLSIL.

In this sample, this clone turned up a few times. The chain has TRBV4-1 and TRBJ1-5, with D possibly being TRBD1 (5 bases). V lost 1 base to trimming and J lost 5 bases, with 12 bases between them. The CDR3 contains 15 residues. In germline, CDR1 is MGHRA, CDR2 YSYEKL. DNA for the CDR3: TGCGCCAGCAGCCAAGTGGAGGCAGGGTATCAGCCCCAGCATTTT. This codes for CASSQVEAGYQPQHF.

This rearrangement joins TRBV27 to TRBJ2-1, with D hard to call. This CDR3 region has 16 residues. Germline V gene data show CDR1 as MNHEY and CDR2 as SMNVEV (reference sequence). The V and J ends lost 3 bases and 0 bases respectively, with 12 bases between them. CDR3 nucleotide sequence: TGTGCCAGCAGTTTCGGACGTACAACCTCCTACAATGAGCAGTTCTTC. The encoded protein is CASSFGRTTSYNEQFF.

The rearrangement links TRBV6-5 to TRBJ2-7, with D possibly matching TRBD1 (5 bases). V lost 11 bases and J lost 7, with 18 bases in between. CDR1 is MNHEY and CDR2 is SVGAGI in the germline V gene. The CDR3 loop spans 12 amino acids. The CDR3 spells CAAMSPGAEQYF. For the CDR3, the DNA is TGTGCCGCCATGTCCCCTGGGGCGGAGCAGTACTTC.

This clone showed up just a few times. DNA of the CDR3: TGTGCCAGCAGTTTATTTGGAGGTCCGGACTACGAGCAGTACTTC. Encoded protein: CASSLFGGPDYEQYF. The chain uses TRBV28 and TRBJ2-7, with a weak D call TRBD2 (5 bases). The V end lost 1 base, the J end lost 3 bases, and 13 bases lay between the germline ends. The CDR3 runs to 15 residues. The V gene's germline CDR1 is MDHEN and CDR2 SYDVKM.

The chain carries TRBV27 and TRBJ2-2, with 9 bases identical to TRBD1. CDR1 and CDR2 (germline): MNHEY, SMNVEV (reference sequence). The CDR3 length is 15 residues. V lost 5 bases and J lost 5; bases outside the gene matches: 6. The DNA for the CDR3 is TGTGCCAGCAGTCCCAGACAGGGGGGAACCGGGGAGCTGTTTTTT. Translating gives CASSPRQGGTGELFF.

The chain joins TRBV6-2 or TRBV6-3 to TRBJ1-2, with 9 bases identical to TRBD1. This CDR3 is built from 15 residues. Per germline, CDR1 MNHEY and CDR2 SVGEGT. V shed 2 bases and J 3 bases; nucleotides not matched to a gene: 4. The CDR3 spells CASSYPGTGHYGYTF. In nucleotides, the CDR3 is TGTGCCAGCAGTTACCCAGGGACAGGGCACTATGGCTACACCTTC.

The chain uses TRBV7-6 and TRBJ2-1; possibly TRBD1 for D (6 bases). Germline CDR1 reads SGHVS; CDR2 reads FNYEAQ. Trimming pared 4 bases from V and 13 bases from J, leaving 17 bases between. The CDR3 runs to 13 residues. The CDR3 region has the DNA TGTGCCAGCAGCTCCGACAGGCCATCGAGTCAGTTCTTC. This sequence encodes CASSSDRPSSQFF.

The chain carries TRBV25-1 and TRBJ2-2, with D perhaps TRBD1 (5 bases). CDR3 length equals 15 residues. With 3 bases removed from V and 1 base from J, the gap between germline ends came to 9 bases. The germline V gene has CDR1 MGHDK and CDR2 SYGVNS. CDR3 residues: CASSDRVMNTGELFF. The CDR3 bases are TGTGCCAGCAGTGACAGGGTGATGAACACCGGGGAGCTGTTTTTT. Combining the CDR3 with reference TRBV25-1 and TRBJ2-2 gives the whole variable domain EADIYQTPRYLVIGTGKKITLECSQTMGHDKMYWYQQDPGMELHLIHYSYGVNSTEKGDLSSESTVSRIRTEHFPLTLESARPSHTSQYLCASSDRVMNTGELFFGEGSRLTVL.

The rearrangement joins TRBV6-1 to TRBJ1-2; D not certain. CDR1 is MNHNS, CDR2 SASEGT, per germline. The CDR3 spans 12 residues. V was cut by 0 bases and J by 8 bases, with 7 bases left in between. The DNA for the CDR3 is TGTGCCAGCAGTGAAGCGCGGGAGGGCTACACCTTC. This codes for CASSEAREGYTF.